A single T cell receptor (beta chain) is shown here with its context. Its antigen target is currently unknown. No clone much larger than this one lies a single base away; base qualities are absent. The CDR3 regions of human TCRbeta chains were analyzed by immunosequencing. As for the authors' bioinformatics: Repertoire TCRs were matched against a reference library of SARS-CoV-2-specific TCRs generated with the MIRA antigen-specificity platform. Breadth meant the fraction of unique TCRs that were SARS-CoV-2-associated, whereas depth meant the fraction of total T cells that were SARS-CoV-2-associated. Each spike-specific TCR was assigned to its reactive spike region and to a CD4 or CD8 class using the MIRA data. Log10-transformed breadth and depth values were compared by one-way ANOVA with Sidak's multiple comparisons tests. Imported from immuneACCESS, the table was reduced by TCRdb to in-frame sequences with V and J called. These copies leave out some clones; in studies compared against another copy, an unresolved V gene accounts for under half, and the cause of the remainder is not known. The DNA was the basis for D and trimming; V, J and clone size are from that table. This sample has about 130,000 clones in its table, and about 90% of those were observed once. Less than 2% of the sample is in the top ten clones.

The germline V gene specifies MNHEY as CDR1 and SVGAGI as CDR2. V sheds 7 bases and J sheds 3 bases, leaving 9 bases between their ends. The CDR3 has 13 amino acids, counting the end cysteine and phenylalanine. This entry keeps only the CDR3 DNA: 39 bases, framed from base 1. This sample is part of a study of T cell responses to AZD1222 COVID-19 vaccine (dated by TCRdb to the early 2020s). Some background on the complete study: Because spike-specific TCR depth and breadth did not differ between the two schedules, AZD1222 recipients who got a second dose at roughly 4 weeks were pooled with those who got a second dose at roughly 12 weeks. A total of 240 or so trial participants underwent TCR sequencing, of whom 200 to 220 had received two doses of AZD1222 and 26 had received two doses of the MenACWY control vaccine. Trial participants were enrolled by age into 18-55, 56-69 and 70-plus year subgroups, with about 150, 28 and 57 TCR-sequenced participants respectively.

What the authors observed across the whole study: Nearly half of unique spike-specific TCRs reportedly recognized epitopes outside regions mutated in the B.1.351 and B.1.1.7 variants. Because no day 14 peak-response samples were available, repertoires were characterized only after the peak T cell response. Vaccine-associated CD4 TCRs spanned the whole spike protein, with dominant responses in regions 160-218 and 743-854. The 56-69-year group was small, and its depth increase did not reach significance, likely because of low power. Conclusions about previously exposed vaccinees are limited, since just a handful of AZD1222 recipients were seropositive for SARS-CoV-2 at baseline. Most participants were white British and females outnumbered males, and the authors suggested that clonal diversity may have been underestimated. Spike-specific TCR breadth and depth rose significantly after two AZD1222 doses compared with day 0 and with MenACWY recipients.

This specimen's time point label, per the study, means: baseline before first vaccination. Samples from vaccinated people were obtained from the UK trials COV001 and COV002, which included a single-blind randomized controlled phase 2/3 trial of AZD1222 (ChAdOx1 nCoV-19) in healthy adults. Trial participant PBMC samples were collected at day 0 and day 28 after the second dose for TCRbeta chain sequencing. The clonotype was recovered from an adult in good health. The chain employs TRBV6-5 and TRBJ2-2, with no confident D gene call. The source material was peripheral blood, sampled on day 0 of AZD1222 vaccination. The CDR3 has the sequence CASIMWDTGELFF. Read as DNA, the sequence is TGTGCCAGCATCATGTGGGACACCGGGGAGCTGTTTTTT.